The present T cell receptor beta chain was sequenced within a study of blood T cell repertoires in COVID-19 (dated by TCRdb to 2018 to 2020). Background for the entire study: Collaborator samples came from the United States, Italy and Spain and covered acute and convalescent phases of COVID-19. Nearly every sample came with metadata listing a de-identified subject ID, COVID-19 status, age in years and sex. Deeply sampled blood TCRbeta repertoires from subjects exposed to, actively infected with, or recovered from COVID-19 were included in the dataset. Where HLA class I and class II types were available, the types were taken from metadata supplied by the sample provider, not from assay-based typing. The repertoires were made available in a free public database intended to serve as a resource for research on the immune response to SARS-CoV-2. The material from the prospective study consisted of cDNA or gDNA derived from T cells, B-cell-depleted T cells, or PBMCs. The samples were drawn from the first 160 participants of the ongoing ImmuneRACE study and from 1,254 subjects provided by 6 global collaborators.

V lost 6 bases and J lost 4 bases, and the count of bases not matched to a germline gene is 8. The CDR3, cysteine through phenylalanine, is 14 amino acids long. This entry keeps only the CDR3 DNA: 42 bases, framed from base 1. CDR1 and CDR2, looked up from the germline V gene, are SNHLY and FYNNEI. Concerning this clone: Its antigen is unknown. No per-base quality is available; no much larger clone lies one base away.

TCRbeta CDR3 regions were amplified from genomic DNA by means of the immunoSEQ Assay, a bias-controlled multiplex PCR. The original pipeline was this. The number of nucleated cells in each sample was estimated by amplification of reference gene primers within the assay. To quantify the absolute abundance of each unique TCRbeta CDR3 rearrangement, sequence reads were collapsed and filtered. Productive Simpson clonality was computed per sample as the square root of Simpson's diversity index over productive rearrangements. TCRdb retrieved this table from immuneACCESS and kept in-frame rearrangements only. Not all clones are present; in checked studies, unresolved V genes account for under half, and no reason is known for the remainder. V and J calls and clone size come straight from that table; D and trimming were deduced from the DNA. The table for this sample lists fewer than 400,000 clones; about 90% of them were counted only once. 5% to 6% of the sample rests with the top ten.

Participants in the prospective study were enrolled through a virtual design, were aged 18 to 89 years, and lived in 20 to 30 United States geographic areas. Cohort assignment in the prospective study relied on participant-reported clinical history from a screening survey and a study questionnaire. Recovered participants in ImmuneRACE Cohort 3 were defined as having two consecutive negative NP/OP PCR tests, clearance from a healthcare professional, or resolution of symptoms. In the prospective study, whole blood, serum and a nasopharyngeal or oropharyngeal swab were collected from each participant by mobile phlebotomists. Additional blood draws and questionnaires over an approximately 2-month period could optionally be provided by prospective study participants. Prospective study blood samples were shipped either frozen or at room temperature before DNA extraction. Summary of the overall study and its limitations: The amount of clinical and demographic metadata varied by source and participant and was provided uncurated.

The V gene is TRBV2 and the J gene is TRBJ2-7; TRBD1 fits 8 bases in the junction. The TCR comes from a man aged 25 to 40 who had recovered from COVID-19. The specimen was PBMCs or T cells enriched from blood (not recorded which). The sequenced DNA is TGTGCCAGCAGCCCAGGGGGCGGAAGGTACGAGCAGTACTTC. Its translation is CASSPGGGRYEQYF.